This TCR beta chain was found in a study of graft-versus-host responses after intestinal transplantation (dated by TCRdb to the early 2020s). Concerning the study at large: Recipients received multivisceral, liver-intestinal, or isolated intestinal transplants. Donor T cell macrochimerism was defined as a peak of at least 4% donor T cells among recipient peripheral blood mononuclear cells. A cohort of roughly 25 intestinal transplant recipients, including one retransplant, was enrolled, and 3 patients lacking pretransplant specimens were excluded. Graft-versus-host and host-versus-graft alloreactive T cell clones were tracked in the graft, circulation and bone marrow after intestinal transplantation using bulk TCR-beta CDR3 sequencing. Instead of going to the commercial service, samples from a few later patients were sequenced in-house on an Illumina MiSeq and processed with MiXCR. Every recipient was given anti-thymocyte globulin induction, then maintenance tacrolimus and steroids for roughly 3 years. Alloreactive clones were identified by sequencing pre-transplant mixed lymphocyte reaction products and comparing them with unstimulated pre-transplant donor and recipient T cells.

Regarding this clone: Its specific antigen is unknown. Nothing much larger sits one base from this clone, and base qualities are not available.

The paper as a whole reports these results and caveats: GvH clones were detected in recipient bone marrow, and some of these GvH clones were observed earlier in ileal mucosa or blood, consistent with an intestinal mucosal origin. High GvH to HvG T cell clonal ratios were observed in the allografts of patients with donor T cell macrochimerism. Early after transplant, peak levels of circulating GvH clones were found to be associated with declines in HvG clones. The relatively low number and heterogeneity of intestinal transplant patients limited the conclusions.

Reading the label with the study, this specimen's time point is: cells obtained before transplantation from donor or recipient. CD3+CD4+ and CD3+CD8+ populations were FACS-sorted from unstimulated pre-transplant donor and recipient cells taken from spleen or lymph nodes. The method was the immunoSEQ multiplex PCR assay. For most patients, genomic DNA was isolated using the Qiagen DNeasy Blood and Tissue Kit and was shipped frozen to Adaptive Biotechnologies for TCR sequencing. High-throughput TCR-beta CDR3 sequencing of genomic DNA from most patients was performed by Adaptive Biotechnologies. In the paper's pipeline: TCR sequencing data were retrieved from Adaptive's ImmunoSEQ software for about 17 patients, whereas a few other patients were processed with MiXCR and VDJtools. To correct CD4 versus CD8 sorting errors, any sequence found in both subsets at a frequency ratio below 5:1 was removed. CDR3 nucleotide sequences shared by donor and recipient were removed because the origin of these sequences could not be assigned. To count as alloreactive, a clone needed at least 2-fold expansion over unstimulated cells and a minimum CFSE-low frequency of 0.002% (template counts) or 0.001% (read counts). A clone was considered mappable if detected in the sequenced pre-transplant spleen, lymph node, or MLR CFSE-low populations of the donor or recipient. Cumulative frequency of alloreactive clones was calculated as a percentage of all sequences weighted by copy number. The table comes from immuneACCESS by way of TCRdb, which keeps in-frame sequences with V and J called. Part of the clones is missing from these tables; in studies checked, under half for an unresolved V gene and the rest for unknown reasons. Clonal size and the V and J genes are those of that table, whereas D and trimming came from the DNA. The sample includes tens of thousands of clones, with 70% to 90% observed a single time. The ten most abundant clones make up 2% to 3% of the sample.

Ends trimmed: V by 3 bases, J by 0 bases; bases unmatched to a gene: 5. Inclusive of the bounding cysteine and phenylalanine, the CDR3 is 15 residues long. Of the read, only the CDR3 DNA is kept; its 45 bases are in frame from base 1. From a lookup of the germline V gene, CDR1 and CDR2 are SGHVS and FNYEAQ. This specimen was unstimulated CD8+ T cells sorted from spleen or lymph node cells, taken before intestinal transplant. The TCR was taken from a human donor who received an intestinal transplant. The V and J segments used are TRBV7-6 and TRBJ2-7, with 7 bases matching TRBD2. At the DNA level, the sequence is TGTGCCAGCAGCTTGTCGGGGGGTAGCTCCTACGAGCAGTACTTC. Its protein is CASSLSGGSSYEQYF.